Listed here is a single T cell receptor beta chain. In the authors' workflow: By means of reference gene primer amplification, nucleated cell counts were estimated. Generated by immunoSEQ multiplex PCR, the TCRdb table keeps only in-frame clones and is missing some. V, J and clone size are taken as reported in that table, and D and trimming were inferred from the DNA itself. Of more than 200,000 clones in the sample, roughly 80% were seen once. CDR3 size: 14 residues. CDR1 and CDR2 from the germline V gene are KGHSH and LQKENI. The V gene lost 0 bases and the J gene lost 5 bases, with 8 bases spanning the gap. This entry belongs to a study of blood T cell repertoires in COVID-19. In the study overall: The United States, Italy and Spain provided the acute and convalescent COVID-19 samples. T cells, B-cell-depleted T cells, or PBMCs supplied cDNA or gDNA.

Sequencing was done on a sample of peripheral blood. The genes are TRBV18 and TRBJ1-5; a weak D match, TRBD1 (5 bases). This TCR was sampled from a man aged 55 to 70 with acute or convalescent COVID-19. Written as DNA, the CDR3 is TGTGCCAGCTCACCACCGGAGGGGCATCAGCCCCAGCATTTT. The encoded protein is CASSPPEGHQPQHF. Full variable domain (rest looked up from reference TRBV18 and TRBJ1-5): NAGVMQNPRHLVRRRGQEARLRCSPMKGHSHVYWYRQLPEEGLKFMVYLQKENIIDESGMPKERFSAEFPKEGPSILRIQQVVRGDSAAYFCASSPPEGHQPQHFGDGTRLSIL.